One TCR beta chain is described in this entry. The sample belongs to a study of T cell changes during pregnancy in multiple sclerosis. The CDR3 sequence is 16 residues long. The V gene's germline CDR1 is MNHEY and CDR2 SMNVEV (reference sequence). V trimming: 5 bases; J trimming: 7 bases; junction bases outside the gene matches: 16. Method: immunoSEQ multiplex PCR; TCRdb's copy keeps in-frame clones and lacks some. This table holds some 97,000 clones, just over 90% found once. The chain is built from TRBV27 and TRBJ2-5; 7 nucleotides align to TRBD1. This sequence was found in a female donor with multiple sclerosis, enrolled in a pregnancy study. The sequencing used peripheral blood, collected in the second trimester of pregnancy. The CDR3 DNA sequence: TGTGCCAGCAGTCCGTCCAGACGACAGGGAAGTGGGACCCAGTACTTC. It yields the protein CASSPSRRQGSGTQYF.